The clone carrying this T cell receptor beta chain has a handful of counts. The trim removed 2 bases at V and 7 bases at J, leaving 4 bases unmatched. This CDR3 region has 15 residues. In germline, CDR1 is SGDLS, CDR2 YYNGEE. This sample was included in a study of blood T cells in healthy people across ages. Study information: The capture of about one barcoded beta molecule per two T cells was achieved by template switching.

Primers used in a second PCR of roughly 6 to 12 cycles were a sample-barcoded 5' primer and a J-beta primer mix. TCRdb re-called the 5' RACE reads through MiXCR, storing one row per CDR3 protein. Here the sample spans fewer than 1,200,000 distinct CDR3 sequences, almost 25% being singletons. The data were also submitted as part of a second study, on T cells of mothers and their children. That study adds: Sequencing got over 10 million TCR beta CDR3 reads from each mother and some 3 million from each child. In unrelated and related pairs, TCR recombination output is shaped in a similar way by thymic selection. Overlap measured in related mother-child pairs was slightly, non-significantly higher than in unrelated pairs.

Sequenced: blood. The V call is TRBV9, the J call TRBJ2-1, with 12 positions matching TRBD2. The receptor comes from a girl aged 2 to 9 in good health. The CDR3 reads CASSVTSGRKNEQFF. As DNA, the CDR3 is TGTGCCAGCAGCGTTACTAGCGGGAGGAAAAATGAGCAGTTCTTC.